This TCR beta chain derives from a study of CD8 T cells in Susac syndrome. V was trimmed by 1 base and J by 0 bases, leaving 12 bases between them. This CDR3 is 16 amino acids long. Germline values: CDR1 SGHRS, CDR2 YFSETQ. This clonotype was found a few times. The RNA input was roughly 0.45 to 1 ug, and it was reverse transcribed with random hexamers. In TCRdb, the immunoSEQ multiplex PCR reads were re-called with MiXCR into one record per CDR3 protein. The data show over 130,000 distinct CDR3 sequences, 90% to 95% seen once. CD8+ and CD4+ T cells circulating in blood were sequenced for TCR beta. The origin of this receptor is a human donor with multiple sclerosis. V and J are TRBV5-1 and TRBJ2-3; TRBD2 is a possible D gene (5 bases). The sample was CD4+ T cells from PBMCs. The DNA of the CDR3 is TGCGCCAGCAGCTTGAATGGTAGGACTAGCACAGATACGCAGTATTTT. Protein product: CASSLNGRTSTDTQYF.